These 11 T cell receptor beta chains originate from one sample sequenced in a study of tumor and adjacent non-tumor tissue in lung cancer. The template was RNA from unsorted bulk tissue. A modified ARM-PCR protocol with three rounds of nested PCR amplified TCRbeta. Each CDR3 protein is one row after TCRdb ran MiXCR on the multiplex PCR reads. The repertoire holds over 110,000 distinct CDR3 sequences, with approximately 72% as singletons. The sequenced sample consisted of lung tumor tissue. The receptors come from a man aged 60 to 75 with small cell lung cancer.

The chain employs TRBV6-1 and TRBJ2-1, with D possibly being TRBD1 (6 bases). The length of the CDR3 is 16 residues. V lost 7 bases and J 8 bases, leaving 24 bases between the germline ends. Germline CDR1 reads MNHNS; CDR2 reads SASEGT. The CDR3 nucleotides read TGTGCCAGCATAATGGGCCTGGCAGGGGTTACCCATGAGCAGTTCTTC. Translation gives CASIMGLAGVTHEQFF.

Only one count was recorded for this clonotype. This may arise from a read error, as a much more abundant clone is one base away. The chain carries TRBV6-5 and TRBJ2-7; D may be TRBD1 (5 bases). Germline CDR1 and CDR2: MNHEY and SVGAGI. The CDR3 has 13 residues. V was clipped by 10 bases and J by 5 bases, with 18 bases between them. CDR3 sequence (DNA): TGTGCCAACAGACCACCAGGGAAGGACGAGCAGTACTTC. This gives the protein CANRPPGKDEQYF.

The sample holds a few counts of this clonotype. In nucleotides, the CDR3 is TGCAGCGTTCGACGGGGGACGCATAACACTGAAGCTTTCTTT. Its protein is CSVRRGTHNTEAFF. This rearrangement joins TRBV29-1 to TRBJ1-1; tentative D call: TRBD1 (5 bases). Germline V gene lookup returns CDR1 SQVTM and CDR2 ANQGSEA. The length of the CDR3 is 14 residues. V was clipped by 5 bases and J by 2 bases, with 15 bases between them.

V is TRBV4-1 and J is TRBJ1-5; TRBD1 might be the D (6 bases). This CDR3 comprises 15 residues. Between the trimmed V and J ends, which lost 0 bases and 10 bases, there was a span of 16 bases. Per the germline V gene, CDR1 is MGHRA and CDR2 is YSYEKL. The CDR3 here is CASSQELAGVRPQHF. Written as DNA, the CDR3 is TGCGCCAGCAGCCAAGAGCTGGCAGGGGTCCGACCCCAGCATTTT.

For the CDR3, the DNA is TGTGCCAGCAGTGAAGTCGCGACAGACCGAGAGACCCAGTACTTC. Protein sequence: CASSEVATDRETQYF. The chain combines TRBV6-1 with TRBJ2-5; tentatively, D is TRBD1 (5 bases). V was trimmed by 1 base and J by 4 bases, leaving 13 bases between them. The germline V gene encodes CDR1 MNHNS and CDR2 SASEGT. The CDR3 consists of 15 residues.

The CDR3 DNA sequence: TGTGCCAGCAGCCCAGGGACTATCGACTCCTACGAGCAGTACTTC. The encoded protein is CASSPGTIDSYEQYF. The chain recombines TRBV5-4 with TRBJ2-7, with TRBD2 identical over 7 bases. The CDR3 runs to 15 residues. With V trimmed by 4 bases and J by 0 bases, 7 bases remained unmatched. Germline CDR1 is SGHNT and CDR2 is YYREEE (reference sequence).

This clonotype was recorded only once. The V and J genes are TRBV5-6 and TRBJ2-3; no definite D call. The CDR3 contains 13 residues. The V gene's germline CDR1 is SGHDT and CDR2 YYEEEE. V lost 4 bases, J lost 10 bases, and 16 bases lay in between. The CDR3 spells CASSPDGVEAQYF. The CDR3, as DNA: TGTGCCAGCAGCCCGGACGGCGTGGAAGCGCAGTATTTT.

Concerning this clonotype itself: An end of the junction differs from the germline gene, which may be a read error. The rearrangement joins TRBV11-3 to TRBJ2-4; perhaps TRBD2 as D (5 bases). CDR1 SGHNT and CDR2 YENEEA come from the germline V gene. CDR3 length: 15 residues. The DNA for the CDR3 is TGTGCCATCAGCTCCTCCGGTGCGGGCAAAAACATTCAGTACTTC. Its protein is CAISSSGAGKNIQYF.

This clonotype was counted at least ten times. The gene calls are TRBV6-1 and TRBJ2-7; 8 nucleotides align to TRBD2. Losses at the gene ends were 5 bases for V and 6 bases for J; bases not matched to a gene: 15. This CDR3 has 16 amino acids. Germline CDR1 MNHNS, CDR2 SASEGT. In nucleotides, the CDR3 is TGTGCCAGCAGTTGGGCTATGACTAGCGACCACATCGAGCAGTACGTC. Translating it yields CASSWAMTSDHIEQYV.

In the case of this clonotype: This sequence may be a read error, since a much larger clone differs from it by one base. V and J are TRBV28 and TRBJ2-7; 7 bases line up with TRBD2. This CDR3 spans 14 amino acids. The germline CDR1 and CDR2 sequences are MDHEN and SYDVKM. The CDR3 DNA reads TGTGACAGCAGTTTAGGTGGGAGGGCCGGCGAGCAGTACTTC. Translation gives CDSSLGGRAGEQYF.

This clonotype came up many times. This CDR3 reads CASSTGVGYGYTF. CDR3 bases: TGTGCCAGCAGCACAGGGGTGGGCTATGGCTACACCTTC. The chain is built from TRBV11-1 and TRBJ1-2; 7 bases line up with TRBD1. Germline assignment: CDR1 SGHAT and CDR2 FQDESV (reference sequence). This CDR3 spans 13 amino acids. Unmatched junction bases numbered 4, after V lost 5 bases and J lost 4 bases.